This TCR beta chain came from a study of blood T cell repertoires in COVID-19. The overall study: Specimens from acute and convalescent COVID-19 originated in the United States, Italy and Spain. PBMCs, B-cell-depleted T cells, or T cells provided the cDNA or gDNA that made up the material.

Ages ranged from about 18 to 100 years, with residence in 20 to 30 US areas. Participant-given clinical history determined each cohort assignment. This table comes from immunoSEQ multiplex PCR, and its TCRdb copy is limited to in-frame clones, with some not included. The data contain 200,000 to 250,000 clones, under 90% of them seen just once; the ten biggest clones take up around 4.6%. This receptor was identified in a woman in her forties or fifties who had been exposed to COVID-19. Specimen: PBMCs or T cells enriched from blood (not recorded which).

This CDR3 is CASSFNVDGELFF. The CDR3 DNA reads as TGTGCCAGCAGTTTCAACGTAGACGGGGAGCTGTTTTTT. The gene calls are TRBV27 and TRBJ2-2; D is undetermined. From germline, CDR1 is MNHEY and CDR2 SMNVEV (reference sequence). V was cut by 3 bases and J by 7 bases, with 9 bases left in between. This CDR3 contains 13 residues.